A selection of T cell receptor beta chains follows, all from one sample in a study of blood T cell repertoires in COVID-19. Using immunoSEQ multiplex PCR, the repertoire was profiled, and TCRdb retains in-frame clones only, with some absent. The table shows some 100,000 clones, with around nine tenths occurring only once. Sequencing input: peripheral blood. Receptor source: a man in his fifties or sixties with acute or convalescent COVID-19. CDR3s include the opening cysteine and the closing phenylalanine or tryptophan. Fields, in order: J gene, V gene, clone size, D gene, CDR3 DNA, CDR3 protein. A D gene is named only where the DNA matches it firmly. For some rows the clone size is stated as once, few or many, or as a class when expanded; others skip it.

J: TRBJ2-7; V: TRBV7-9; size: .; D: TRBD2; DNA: TGTGCCAGCAGCCTCCTCTCGCGGGAGGGCCCCTACGAGCAGTACTTC; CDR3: CASSLLSREGPYEQYF
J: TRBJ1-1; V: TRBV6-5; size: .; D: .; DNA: TGTGCCAGCAGTTACTCGCTTCGAATGGACAGTGAAGCTTTCTTT; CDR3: CASSYSLRMDSEAFF
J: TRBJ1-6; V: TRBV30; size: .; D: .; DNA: TGTGCCTGGAGTGGGGGCGTCAGGGTCGACAATTCACCCCTCCACTTT; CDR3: CAWSGGVRVDNSPLHF
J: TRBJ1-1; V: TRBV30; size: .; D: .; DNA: TGTGCCTGGAGTTTGCAGGTGAACACTGAAGCTTTCTTT; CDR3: CAWSLQVNTEAFF
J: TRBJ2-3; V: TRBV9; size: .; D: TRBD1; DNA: TGTGCCAGCAGCCCTTTTGACAGGGGTAGTAACACAGATACGCAGTATTTT; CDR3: CASSPFDRGSNTDTQYF
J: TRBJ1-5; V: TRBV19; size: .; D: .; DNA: TGTGCCAGTATGCGGAGAGGGGTCGAAAGGGGGCAGCCCCAGCATTTT; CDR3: CASMRRGVERGQPQHF
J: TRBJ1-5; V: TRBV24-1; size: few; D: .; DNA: TGTGCCACCAGTGATACAGGGCTGAATCAGCCCCAGCATTTT; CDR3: CATSDTGLNQPQHF
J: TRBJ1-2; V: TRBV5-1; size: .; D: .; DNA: TGCGCCAGCAGCTTGGACTTAGAGGGCTACACCTTC; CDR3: CASSLDLEGYTF
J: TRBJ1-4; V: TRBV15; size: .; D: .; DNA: TGTGCCACCAGCAGCCATGAACAAGCTAATGAAAAACTGTTTTTT; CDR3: CATSSHEQANEKLFF
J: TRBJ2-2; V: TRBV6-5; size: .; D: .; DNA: TGTGCCAGCAGTCTTGCCGTTAGCACCGGGGAGCTGTTTTTT; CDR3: CASSLAVSTGELFF
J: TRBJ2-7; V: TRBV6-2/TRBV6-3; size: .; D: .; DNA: TGTGCCAGCAGTTTCCCACCAACCCACAAAAACGAGCAGTACTTC; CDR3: CASSFPPTHKNEQYF
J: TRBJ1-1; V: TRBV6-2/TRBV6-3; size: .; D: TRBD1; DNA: TGTGCCAGCAGTTCCCGGGGACAGGGCCGCCCGAACACTGAAGCTTTCTTT; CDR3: CASSSRGQGRPNTEAFF
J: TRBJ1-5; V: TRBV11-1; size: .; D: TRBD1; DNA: TGTGCCAGCAGCCAACGACAGGGACAGCCCCAGCATTTT; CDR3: CASSQRQGQPQHF
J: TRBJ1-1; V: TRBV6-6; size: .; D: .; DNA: TGTGCCAGCACCAACCCGCACACGAACACTGAAGCTTTCTTT; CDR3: CASTNPHTNTEAFF
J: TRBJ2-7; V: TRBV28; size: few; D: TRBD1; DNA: TGTGCCAGCGGATCTGCCTGGACAGGGTTATACGAGCAGTACTTC; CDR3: CASGSAWTGLYEQYF
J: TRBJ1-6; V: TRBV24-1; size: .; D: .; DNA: TGTGCCACCAGTGGGAACAGGTCCTATAATTCACCCCTCCACTTT; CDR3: CATSGNRSYNSPLHF
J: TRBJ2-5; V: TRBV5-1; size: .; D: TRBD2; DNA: TGCGCCACTAGTCCGGGGGGAAATCAAGAGACCCAGTACTTC; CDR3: CATSPGGNQETQYF
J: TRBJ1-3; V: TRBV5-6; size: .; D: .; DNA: TGTGCCAGCAGCTTACGGGGGAAAAAGGAAAACACCATATATTTT; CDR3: CASSLRGKKENTIYF
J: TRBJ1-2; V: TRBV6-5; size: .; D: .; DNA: TGTGCCAGCAGACCCACAGGAGCAGCTAACTATGGCTACACCTTC; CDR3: CASRPTGAANYGYTF
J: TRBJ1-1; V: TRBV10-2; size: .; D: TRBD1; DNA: TGCGCCAGCCACCTGGGACAGGGGAACACTGAAGCTTTCTTT; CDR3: CASHLGQGNTEAFF
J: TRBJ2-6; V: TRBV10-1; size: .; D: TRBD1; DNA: TGCGCCAGCAGTGAGTCGGGGACAGGGAGGTCCGGGGCCAACGTCCTGACTTTC; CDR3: CASSESGTGRSGANVLTF
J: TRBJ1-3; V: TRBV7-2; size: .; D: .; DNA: TGTGCCAGCAGCCTACACAGTAGCTCTGGAAACACCATATATTTT; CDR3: CASSLHSSSGNTIYF
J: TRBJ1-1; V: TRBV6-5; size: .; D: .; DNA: TGTGCCAGCAACTTTCCGGGGGGGCGGTCGACTGAAGCTTTCTTT; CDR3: CASNFPGGRSTEAFF
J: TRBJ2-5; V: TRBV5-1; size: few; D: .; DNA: TGCGCCAGCAGCCAGACTGCAGGGGTCCCCACTCAAGAGACCCAGTACTTC; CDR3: CASSQTAGVPTQETQYF
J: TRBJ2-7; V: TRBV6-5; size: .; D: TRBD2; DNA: TGTGCCAGCAGTCCTAACGGACTAGCGAATTACGAGCAGTACTTC; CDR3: CASSPNGLANYEQYF
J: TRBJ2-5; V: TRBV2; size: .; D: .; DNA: TGTGCCAGCACGAACGGGGGAAAAGAGACCCAGTACTTC; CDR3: CASTNGGKETQYF
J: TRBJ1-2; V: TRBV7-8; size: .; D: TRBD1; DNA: TGTGCCAGCAGCGCGGGACAGGGGATCTATGGCTACACCTTC; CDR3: CASSAGQGIYGYTF
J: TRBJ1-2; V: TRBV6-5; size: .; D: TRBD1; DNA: TGTGCCAGCAGAACGACAGGGGTTGATGGCTACACCTTC; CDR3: CASRTTGVDGYTF
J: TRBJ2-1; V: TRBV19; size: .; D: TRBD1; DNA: TGTGCCAGTAGTCCCCGACAGGGGAGCTCCTACAATGAGCAGTTCTTC; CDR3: CASSPRQGSSYNEQFF
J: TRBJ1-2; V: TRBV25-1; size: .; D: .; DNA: TGTGCCAGCAGGGGCCCCTATGGCTACACCTTC; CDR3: CASRGPYGYTF
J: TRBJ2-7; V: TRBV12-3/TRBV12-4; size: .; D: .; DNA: TGTGCCAGCAGTGTGGGCACCGGAGAGCAGTACTTC; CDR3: CASSVGTGEQYF
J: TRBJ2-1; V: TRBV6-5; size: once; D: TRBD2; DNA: TGTGCCAGCAGTTACTCAGGGCTAGCGGACAACAATGAGCAGTTCTTC; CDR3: CASSYSGLADNNEQFF
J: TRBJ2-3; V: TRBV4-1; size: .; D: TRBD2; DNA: TGCGCCAGCAGCCAAGGGGAGGGGACAGATACGCAGTATTTT; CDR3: CASSQGEGTDTQYF
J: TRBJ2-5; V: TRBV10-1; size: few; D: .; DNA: TGCGCCAGCAGTGAGTCCCCAGGGAGGGAGACCCAGTACTTC; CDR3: CASSESPGRETQYF
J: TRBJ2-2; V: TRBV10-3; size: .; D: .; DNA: TGTGCCATCAGTGGAGAAAGGGGATCGACCGGGGAGCTGTTTTTT; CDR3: CAISGERGSTGELFF
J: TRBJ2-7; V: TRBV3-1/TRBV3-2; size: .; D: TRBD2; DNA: TGTGCCAGCAGCCCTCCGGGACTAGTCATCCGCGAGCAGTACTTC; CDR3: CASSPPGLVIREQYF
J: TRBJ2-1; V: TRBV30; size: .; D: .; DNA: TGTGCCTGGAGTGCGACTAAGGTTGAGCAGTTCTTC; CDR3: CAWSATKVEQFF
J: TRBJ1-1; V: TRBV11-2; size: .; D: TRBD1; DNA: TGTGCCAGCAGCTCTACAGGGGGCTTGATCACTGAAGCTTTCTTT; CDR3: CASSSTGGLITEAFF
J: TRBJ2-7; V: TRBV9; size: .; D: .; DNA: TGTGCCAGCAGCCTCGATACAGGGATCTCCTACGAGCAGTACTTC; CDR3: CASSLDTGISYEQYF
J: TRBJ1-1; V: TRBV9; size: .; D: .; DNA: TGTGCCAGCAGCTCGCGAATGAACACTGAAGCTTTCTTT; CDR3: CASSSRMNTEAFF
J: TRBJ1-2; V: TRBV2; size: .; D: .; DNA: TGTGCCAGCAGTGAAACCGACAGAAGCTACACCTTC; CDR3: CASSETDRSYTF
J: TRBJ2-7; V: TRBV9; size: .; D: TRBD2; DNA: TGTGCCAGCAGCGTAGCGGGAGGGAGCTCCTACGAGCAGTACTTC; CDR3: CASSVAGGSSYEQYF
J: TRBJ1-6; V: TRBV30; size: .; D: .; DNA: TGTGCCTACAGACTTCAGGGAAGTTCGTCACCCCTCCACTTT; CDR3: CAYRLQGSSSPLHF
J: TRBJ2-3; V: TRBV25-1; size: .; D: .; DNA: TGTGCCAGCAGTGAATCAGACAGGATGGCCACAGATACGCAGTATTTT; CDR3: CASSESDRMATDTQYF
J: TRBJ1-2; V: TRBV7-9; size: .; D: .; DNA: TGTGCCAGCAGCTTATCAATCACTGGGGCCGGGTATGGCTACACCTTC; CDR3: CASSLSITGAGYGYTF
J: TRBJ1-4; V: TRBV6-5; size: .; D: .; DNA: TGTGCCAGCAGACCTGGACAGATAGTAGAAAAACTGTTTTTT; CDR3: CASRPGQIVEKLFF
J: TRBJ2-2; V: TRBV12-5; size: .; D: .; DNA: TGTGCTAGTGGTGACGGGACACCGAACACCGGGGAGCTGTTTTTT; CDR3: CASGDGTPNTGELFF
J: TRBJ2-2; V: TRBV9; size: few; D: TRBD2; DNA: TGTGCCAGCAGCGTAATGGCTAGCGGAAACACCGGGGAGCTGTTTTTT; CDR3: CASSVMASGNTGELFF
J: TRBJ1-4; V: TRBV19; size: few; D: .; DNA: TGTGCCAGTAGTGGTCAGGTTAATGAAAAACTGTTTTTT; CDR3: CASSGQVNEKLFF
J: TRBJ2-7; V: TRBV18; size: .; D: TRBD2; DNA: TGTGCCAGCTCACCATCCTATATAGCGGGGCCCTACGAGCAGTACTTC; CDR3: CASSPSYIAGPYEQYF